A selection of T cell receptor beta chains follows, all from one sample in a study of low-dose radiotherapy and immunotherapy resistance in tumors. TCRdb re-called the reads through MiXCR, storing one row per CDR3 protein. The sample contains approximately 91,000 distinct CDR3 sequences, roughly 19% of which appear only once. Here the sequenced sample was PBMCs, taken after low-dose radiotherapy plus immunotherapy. Receptor source: a female donor with ovarian cancer. CDR3s include the opening cysteine and the closing phenylalanine or tryptophan. Fields, in order: J gene, clone size, V gene, CDR3 protein. Clone size is shown for a subset of rows, as once, few, many or a class of expanded clone.

>TRBJ1-1|NA|TRBV4-1
CASRQRPSGGHEAFF
>TRBJ2-7|many|TRBV4-2
CASSPSSGGISYEQYF
>TRBJ1-2|many|TRBV5-1
CASSLDAGQMRYGYTF
>TRBJ1-4|NA|TRBV29-1
CSGQGATNEKLFFF
>TRBJ2-5|NA|TRBV30
CAWSVPTDGGGTQYF
>TRBJ2-4|many|TRBV4-3
CASSQEWAKNIQYF
>TRBJ2-7|NA|TRBV10-3
CAISSGTSAYEQYF
>TRBJ1-6|many|TRBV5-1
CASSLVTDSPLHF
>TRBJ1-1|many|TRBV13
CASSLVGTVPFF
>TRBJ1-6|NA|TRBV27
CASSSGLALSSPLHF
>TRBJ1-2|many|TRBV29-1
CSRRHYGYTF
>TRBJ2-1|NA|TRBV28
CASSLTPQIQFF
>TRBJ1-6|many|TRBV28
CASGLDSGVYNSPLHF
>TRBJ2-2|many|TRBV5-4
CASSWSSSNTGELFF
>TRBJ1-1|many|TRBV9
CASGAWENTEAFF
>TRBJ1-2|many|TRBV5-1
CASSPYGQTAGYTF
>TRBJ1-2|many|TRBV30
CALDRDYGYTF
>TRBJ2-3|many|TRBV24-1
CATGLGGPATDTQYF
>TRBJ2-7|many|TRBV9
CASSVDAVSYEQYF
>TRBJ2-2|many|TRBV28
CASSPGARAGELFF
>TRBJ2-5|many|TRBV20-1
CSAGPAGSGGDQETQYF
>TRBJ1-2|NA|TRBV28
CASRRVDYGYTF
>TRBJ1-2|many|TRBV28
CASSLAGYYGYTF
>TRBJ2-1|many|TRBV3-1
CASSQVGGALENEQFF
>TRBJ2-7|NA|TRBV6-2/TRBV6-3
CASSYAGLAGGEQYF
>TRBJ2-3|many|TRBV15
CATVSLVGETDTQYF
>TRBJ1-5|NA|TRBV4-2
CASSQDRGFNQPQHF